This T cell receptor beta chain was sequenced during a study of shared clonotypes between healthy human individuals (dated by TCRdb to between 2020 and 2021). Notes on the research overall: The cohort included three men and two women between 18 and 49 years of age. To increase sequencing depth and limit assay-specific biases, different laboratories used diverse techniques to prepare libraries and sequence TCR repertoires. To estimate repertoire size and how much clonotypes are shared between individuals, the study performed deep sequencing of blood TCR repertoires from roughly five healthy adults. For each donor, CD4 naive and CD4 memory were each run on three plates, CD8 naive on two plates, and CD8 memory on one plate. Between about 0.9 and 8.9 billion PBMCs per donor were obtained by leukapheresis.

CD8 naive samples consisted of CD45RO-negative cells that were positively selected for CCR7, yielding a CD45RA+CCR7+ population without TemRA cells. Donors were healthy HIV-negative adults with no recently reported acute infections or vaccinations. Every donor was a Caucasian adult residing in Nashville, Tennessee, USA. Blood was collected by leukapheresis, and PBMCs were isolated by Ficoll-Histopaque density gradient centrifugation and then cryopreserved in liquid nitrogen vapor phase. Analytical flow cytometry was used to check the purity and quantity of every magnetically sorted T cell population. Each sorted fraction had its genomic DNA isolated and then quantified by UV absorbance on a Nanodrop 2000c. In the case of this clone: Which antigen it targets is not known. Base quality data are lacking; no much larger clone is found one base away.

Broad study findings and their caveats: Compared with non-shared clonotypes, clonotypes shared by all four sorted-subset donors had higher generation probabilities. Sampling was restricted to blood, and TCR repertoires in tissues likely differ from the TCR repertoires found in blood. Because the study included a small number of donors, the genetic and exposure-history diversity represented was limited. Sharing across several donors was observed for approximately 5% of naive CD4, about 4% of naive CD8, 2.3% of memory CD4, and roughly 0.43% of memory CD8 clonotypes. Incomplete sequencing was indicated by rarefaction of sorted-subset datasets, despite the large sequencing depth. Estimated clonotype richness was generally larger for naive than for memory subsets. Pairwise subsampling led to the expectation that sequencing depth would affect the degree of clonotype sharing among donors.

From a lookup of the germline V gene (reference sequence), CDR1 and CDR2 are GTSNPN and SVGIG. At the junction V is shortened by 0 bases and J by 6 bases, with 23 bases in between. The CDR3 measures 17 amino acids from cysteine to phenylalanine. The sequence is cut down to CDR3 DNA, 51 bases in frame from base 1. TCR CDR3 regions were amplified from genomic DNA by multiplex PCR using the deep immunoSEQ assay. Genomic DNA extracted from each cell subset was distributed evenly over all wells of several immunoSEQ 96-well plates, and each plate served as one replicate. Each replicate PCR for sorted subsets received approximately 220 ng genomic DNA, equal to roughly 30,000 T cell genomes. The purified libraries were quantified using a Qubit 3.0 fluorometer, sized with a Bioanalyzer 2100, and then quantified again using the KAPA Library Quantification kit. Every immunoSEQ 96-well plate was sequenced on a separate single-read 150-cycle Illumina NextSeq 550 flow cell. The authors' pipeline ran thus. Because the immunoSEQ output held only junctional sequences and lacked quality scores, the filtering could not match the filtering applied to full-length reads. To assign V/J genes and CDR3, sequences were annotated using PyIR, a Python wrapper for IgBLAST v1.9, with IMGT germline references. Reads were removed for weak V/J assignments (E-value above 1e-6), missing CDR3, stop codons, out-of-frame junctions, or ambiguous translated residues. A V3J clonotype was defined by an identical inferred V gene, J gene, and CDR3 amino acid sequence. The percentage overlap between two repertoires was calculated by dividing the number of shared unique clonotypes by the size of the smaller repertoire. Three approaches were used to assess repertoire richness: RTK rarefaction, the Chao1 estimator, and Recon v2.1 estimates of unobserved clonotypes. OLGA was used to compute generation probabilities for all TCRbeta clonotypes that the gDNA method yielded from a few donors. This is the immuneACCESS table as TCRdb keeps it, with only in-frame sequences that have V and J called. A part of the clones is gone; compared with another copy, unresolved V genes explain less than half, and the rest is unexplained. D and trimming were read from the DNA, whereas the V and J calls and clone size are those reported in that table. A total of about 2 million clones appear in this sample, about 95% of them only once. 0.9% to 1.3% of the sample goes to the ten largest clones.

Sequenced material: naive CD8+ T cells sorted from blood. Interpreted using the paper, the cell subset or site label stands for: CD45RA+CCR7+. The chain links TRBV30 with TRBJ1-2, with no confidently assigned D gene. The receptor's source is a man younger than 35 in good health. The nucleotides are TGTGCCTGGAGTGTCCAACCCACTGATGAGTATTTTGATGGCTACACCTTC. It codes for CAWSVQPTDEYFDGYTF.